The rows below give T cell receptor beta chains drawn from one sample of a study of glioma-infiltrating T cells. TCRdb processed the multiplex PCR reads anew with MiXCR; each CDR3 protein has one entry. Among about 190,000 distinct CDR3 sequences listed, about 32% were seen once. Sequencing was carried out using glioma tissue, nonneoplastic brain tissue, or PBMCs (not recorded which). The receptors derive from a human donor with low-grade glioma or glioblastoma, undergoing nonglioma brain surgery, or in good health (not recorded which). Both conserved end residues are part of each CDR3. D genes are given only for firm matches. Clone size is given for some rows only: seen once, a few or many times, or a class if the clone is expanded.

J gene | V gene | clone size | D gene | CDR3 protein | CDR3 DNA
TRBJ2-2 | TRBV2 | . | TRBD1 | CASSRSRDRRTGELFF | TGTGCCAGCAGTCGGTCCCGGGACAGGAGGACCGGGGAGCTGTTTTTT
TRBJ1-3 | TRBV29-1 | few | . | CSVINPPGNTIYF | TGCAGCGTTATAAACCCTCCAGGAAACACCATATATTTT
TRBJ2-1 | TRBV27 | many | . | CASGLGGAYNEQFF | TGTGCCAGCGGTCTTGGCGGGGCCTACAATGAGCAGTTCTTC
TRBJ2-1 | TRBV9 | . | . | CASSARQEVRYNEQFF | TGTGCCAGCAGCGCCAGACAGGAAGTACGCTACAATGAGCAGTTCTTC
TRBJ2-1 | TRBV12-3/TRBV12-4 | . | TRBD2 | CASRSSGRAGYEQFF | TGTGCCAGCAGGAGTAGCGGGAGGGCCGGGTACGAGCAGTTCTTC
TRBJ2-3 | TRBV20-1 | . | . | CSAGGQSTNTQYF | TGCAGTGCCGGGGGACAGTCCACAAATACGCAGTACTTT
TRBJ1-2 | TRBV25-1 | many | . | CASTESDGYTF | TGTGCCAGCACCGAATCGGATGGCTACACCTTC
TRBJ2-7 | TRBV14 | many | . | CASNQMGAYEQYF | TGTGCCAGCAACCAAATGGGGGCCTACGAGCAGTACTTC
TRBJ2-1 | TRBV14 | many | TRBD2 | CASSASGSGYNEQFF | TGTGCCAGCAGCGCAAGCGGGAGTGGCTACAATGAGCAGTTCTTC
TRBJ2-1 | TRBV2 | many | . | CASSDPAGQNNEQFF | TGTGCCAGCAGTGACCCGGCGGGACAGAACAATGAGCAGTTCTTC
TRBJ2-5 | TRBV20-1 | many | . | CSATRLGETQYF | TGCAGTGCTACTCGACTGGGAGAGACCCAGTACTTC
TRBJ1-5 | TRBV24-1 | . | . | CATSGRRGNEPQHF | TGTGCCACCAGTGGCAGACGGGGCAATGAGCCCCAGCATTTT
TRBJ1-1 | TRBV6-1 | many | TRBD1 | CASTRTGEVSEAFF | TGTGCCAGCACTAGGACAGGGGAGGTCTCTGAAGCTTTCTTT
TRBJ2-7 | TRBV3-1 | . | TRBD1 | CASSQGLPGQGHYEQYF | TGTGCCAGCAGCCAAGGGCTCCCGGGACAGGGCCACTACGAGCAGTACTTC
TRBJ2-1 | TRBV6-2/TRBV6-3 | many | TRBD2 | CASRTSGSNEQFF | TGTGCCAGTCGTACTAGCGGATCCAATGAGCAGTTCTTC
TRBJ2-2 | TRBV27 | many | TRBD1 | CASSQDRGPGELFF | TGTGCCAGCAGCCAAGACAGGGGGCCCGGGGAGCTGTTTTTT
TRBJ1-2 | TRBV15 | . | TRBD1 | CATSRGQGVVGLTYGYTF | TGTGCCACCAGCAGGGGACAGGGAGTCGTGGGACTTACTTATGGCTACACCTTC
TRBJ2-1 | TRBV7-9 | many | TRBD2 | CASSPRPSGSSIYNEQFF | TGTGCCAGCAGCCCTAGACCTAGCGGGAGTAGTATCTACAATGAGCAGTTCTTC
TRBJ2-6 | TRBV6-2/TRBV6-3 | . | . | CASSYQASGANVLTF | TGTGCCAGCAGTTACCAGGCCTCTGGGGCCAACGTCCTGACTTTC
TRBJ1-4 | TRBV29-1 | . | TRBD1 | CSVTDRGGEKLFF | TGCAGCGTCACCGACAGGGGAGGTGAAAAACTGTTTTTT
TRBJ2-6 | TRBV28 | many | TRBD2 | CASSSRTSGRGGANVLTF | TGTGCCAGCAGTTCTCGGACTAGCGGGAGAGGTGGGGCCAACGTCCTGACTTTC
TRBJ1-6 | TRBV19 | . | TRBD1 | CATDAGTGVSPLHF | TGTGCCACCGACGCCGGGACAGGGGTCTCACCCCTCCACTTT
TRBJ2-7 | TRBV18 | many | . | CASSPPTNYEQYF | TGTGCCAGCTCACCACCGACGAACTACGAGCAGTACTTC
TRBJ1-1 | TRBV7-9 | many | . | CASSARSRDGRMNTEAFF | TGTGCCAGCAGCGCGCGCTCCAGGGACGGTAGAATGAACACTGAAGCTTTCTTT
TRBJ1-2 | TRBV10-3 | few | . | CAISDTGLNYGYTF | TGTGCCATCAGTGATACAGGCCTTAACTATGGCTACACCTTC
TRBJ2-3 | TRBV30 | . | TRBD2 | CAWSTTGTSGRVGDTQYF | TGTGCCTGGAGTACAACCGGGACTAGCGGGAGGGTCGGAGATACGCAGTATTTT
TRBJ2-7 | TRBV30 | . | TRBD2 | CAWTSGRYEQYF | TGTGCCTGGACTAGCGGGAGGTACGAGCAGTACTTC
TRBJ2-7 | TRBV15 | . | . | CSTIRELGEQYF | TGTTCCACCATCAGAGAGTTGGGCGAGCAGTACTTC
TRBJ2-1 | TRBV27 | . | TRBD2 | CASSSGVAGGREQFF | TGTGCCAGCAGTTCAGGAGTCGCGGGAGGTCGGGAGCAGTTCTTC
TRBJ2-7 | TRBV7-2 | many | . | CASSFPEGASYEQYF | TGTGCCAGCAGCTTCCCAGAGGGCGCATCCTACGAGCAGTACTTC
TRBJ1-2 | TRBV25-1 | . | TRBD1 | CASSECGQGYGGYTF | TGTGCCAGCAGTGAATGTGGACAGGGGTATGGTGGCTACACCTTC
TRBJ1-1 | TRBV3-1 | many | . | CASSPNGVNTEAFF | TGTGCCAGCAGCCCCAATGGGGTGAACACTGAAGCTTTCTTT
TRBJ1-5 | TRBV12-3/TRBV12-4 | . | . | CASSLAGRVNQPQHF | TGTGCCAGCAGTTTAGCCGGCAGGGTGAATCAGCCCCAGCATTTT
TRBJ2-5 | TRBV19 | . | . | CASSQQGETQYF | TGTGCCAGTAGTCAACAGGGTGAGACCCAGTACTTC
TRBJ2-2 | TRBV5-1 | . | . | CASSLSRQDTGELFF | TGCGCCAGCAGCTTGTCCAGGCAGGACACCGGGGAGCTGTTTTTT
TRBJ1-6 | TRBV7-2 | many | . | CASSSLPDGEPLHF | TGTGCCAGCAGCTCCCTACCCGACGGCGAACCCCTCCACTTT
TRBJ2-3 | TRBV20-1 | . | TRBD2 | CSALTTSGSTDTQYF | TGCAGTGCTCTGACAACTAGCGGGAGCACAGATACGCAGTATTTT
TRBJ1-6 | TRBV28 | . | . | CASSFVQGGDSPIHF | TGTGCCAGCAGTTTCGTACAGGGTGGGGATTCACCCATCCACTTT
TRBJ1-1 | TRBV5-8 | many | TRBD1 | CASSRDRGNTEAFF | TGTGCCAGCAGCCGTGACAGGGGGAACACTGAAGCTTTCTTT
TRBJ2-3 | TRBV4-1 | many | TRBD1 | CASSRPTGSLSQYF | TGCGCCAGCAGCAGGCCGACAGGGAGCTTATCGCAGTATTTT
TRBJ2-1 | TRBV6-5 | . | . | CASSPLRDVNDAQFF | TGTGCCAGCAGTCCTCTCCGGGACGTCAACGATGCGCAGTTCTTC
TRBJ2-7 | TRBV20-1 | many | . | CSATVGVVEQYF | TGCAGTGCCACCGTAGGGGTGGTCGAGCAGTACTTC
TRBJ2-7 | TRBV5-1 | few | TRBD2 | CASSFEREGSEQYF | TGCGCCAGCAGCTTCGAGCGGGAGGGGAGCGAGCAGTACTTC
TRBJ2-5 | TRBV5-4 | many | TRBD1 | CASSLQDRPSFKYF | TGTGCCAGCAGCTTGCAGGACAGGCCGTCTTTCAAGTACTTC
TRBJ2-7 | TRBV5-1 | . | TRBD1 | CASSPTGGTVYEQYF | TGCGCCAGCAGCCCTACAGGGGGAACGGTATACGAGCAGTACTTC
TRBJ1-5 | TRBV28 | many | TRBD1 | CASSPIRDRGFWGNQPQHF | TGTGCCAGCAGTCCTATCAGGGACAGGGGATTTTGGGGCAATCAGCCCCAGCATTTT
TRBJ2-7 | TRBV3-1 | many | TRBD2 | CASSTKLAGGREQYF | TGTGCCAGCTCAACAAAACTAGCGGGAGGGCGTGAGCAGTACTTC
TRBJ2-7 | TRBV7-9 | . | . | CASSPSNYEQYF | TGTGCCAGCAGCCCAAGTAACTACGAGCAGTACTTC
TRBJ2-3 | TRBV4-1 | few | TRBD2 | CASSRAAGGLTDTQYF | TGCGCCAGCAGCCGTGCAGCGGGAGGACTGACAGATACGCAGTATTTT
TRBJ2-1 | TRBV7-2 | many | TRBD1 | CASSSWGTGVSNEQFF | TGTGCCAGCAGTTCATGGGGGACAGGGGTTAGCAATGAGCAGTTCTTC
TRBJ1-5 | TRBV4-2 | many | . | CASSQDLSVGNQPQHF | TGTGCCAGCAGCCAAGATCTTTCCGTCGGCAATCAGCCCCAGCATTTT
TRBJ2-1 | TRBV6-2/TRBV6-3 | many | TRBD2 | CASSYNQGGRETHNEQFF | TGTGCCAGCAGTTACAATCAGGGTGGGCGGGAGACCCACAATGAGCAGTTCTTC
TRBJ2-3 | TRBV9 | many | . | CASNPSSATDTQYF | TGTGCCAGCAACCCCTCTAGCGCCACAGATACGCAGTATTTT
TRBJ2-5 | TRBV28 | many | TRBD1 | CASTEGQQQETQYF | TGTGCCAGCACCGAGGGACAGCAACAAGAGACCCAGTACTTC
TRBJ2-1 | TRBV4-1 | . | . | CASSQAGSSYNDQFF | TGCGCCAGCAGCCAGGCAGGGAGCTCCTACAATGATCAGTTCTTC
TRBJ2-1 | TRBV12-3/TRBV12-4 | few | TRBD2 | CASSRQAGVGYNEQFF | TGTGCCAGCAGCCGCCAAGCGGGGGTCGGTTACAATGAGCAGTTCTTC
TRBJ2-5 | TRBV28 | many | TRBD1 | CASTGADRGLGETQYF | TGTGCCAGCACGGGAGCCGACAGGGGGTTGGGTGAGACCCAGTACTTC
TRBJ2-3 | TRBV7-2 | many | . | CASSLGYSDTQYF | TGTGCCAGCAGCTTGGGATACTCAGATACGCAGTATTTT
TRBJ2-2 | TRBV5-1 | few | . | CASRPRGSPTTGELFF | TGCGCCAGCAGGCCCCGAGGTAGCCCTACTACCGGGGAGCTGTTTTTT
TRBJ2-7 | TRBV18 | once | TRBD1 | CASSPGTVEVEQYF | TGTGCCAGCTCACCTGGGACAGTTGAGGTCGAGCAGTACTTC